This T cell receptor (beta chain) appears in the sequencing data of a study of T cells after yellow fever vaccination. About the study: SMART-Seq v4 Ultra Low Input served to prepare low-cell-number fractions. Whole-study findings and limits: Most clones from primary vaccination resurfaced after the booster (roughly 96% CD4, 75% to 90% CD8). The study noted that FACS-sorted repertoires could contain abundant clonotypes contaminating from the bulk population.

UMIs and a universal primer site were added when TCR cDNA was made by 5'RACE template switching. Each CDR3 protein is one row after TCRdb ran MiXCR on the 5' RACE reads. This sample has 310,000 or so distinct CDR3 sequences; 6.8% occur once, and the top ten carry 15% to 20%. Notes on this clonotype: Its antigen is unknown.

CDR1 SGHRS and CDR2 YFSETQ come from the germline V gene. Between the trimmed V and J ends, which lost 7 bases and 2 bases, there was a span of 12 bases. The CDR3 is 13 amino acids. This sequence was found in a man in his late teens or twenties who received the YFV17D yellow fever vaccine. This chain joins TRBV5-1 and TRBJ1-1, with D hard to call. The sample was PBMCs, taken more than 40 days after the first yellow fever vaccination. CDR3: CASALGSNTEAFF. The CDR3, as DNA: TGCGCCAGCGCTCTCGGGAGTAACACTGAAGCTTTCTTT. Drawing the rest from reference TRBV5-1 and TRBJ1-1, the complete variable domain is KAGVTQTPRYLIKTRGQQVTLSCSPISGHRSVSWYQQTPGQGLQFLFEYFSETQRNKGNFPGRFSGRQFSNSRSEMNVSTLELGDSALYLCASALGSNTEAFFGQGTRLTVV.